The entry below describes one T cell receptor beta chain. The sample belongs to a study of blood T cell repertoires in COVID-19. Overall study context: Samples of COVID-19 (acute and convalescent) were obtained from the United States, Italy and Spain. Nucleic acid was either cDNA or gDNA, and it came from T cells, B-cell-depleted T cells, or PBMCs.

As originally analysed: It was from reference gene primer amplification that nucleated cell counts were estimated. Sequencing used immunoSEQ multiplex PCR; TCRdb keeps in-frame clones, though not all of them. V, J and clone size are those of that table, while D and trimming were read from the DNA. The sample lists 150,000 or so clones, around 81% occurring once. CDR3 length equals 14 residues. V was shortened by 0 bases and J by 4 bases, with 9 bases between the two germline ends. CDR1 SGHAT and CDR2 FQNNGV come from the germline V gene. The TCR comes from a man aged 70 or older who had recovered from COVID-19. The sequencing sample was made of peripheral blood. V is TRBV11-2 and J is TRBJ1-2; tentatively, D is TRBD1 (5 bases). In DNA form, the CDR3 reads TGTGCCAGCAGCTTAGAACCGGGGGGCTATGGCTACACCTTC. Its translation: CASSLEPGGYGYTF.